This T cell receptor beta chain was profiled in a study of beta chain features in type 1 diabetes (dated 2018 in TCRdb). Concerning the study at large: No differences in mean age, gender distribution, total cell number or subset yield were found between patients and healthy donors. A total of 85 million to 140 million sorted cells were examined across all samples, and a strong correlation was observed between cell number per subset and RNA yield. The study compared the TCRB repertoires of sorted circulating CD4+ T cell subsets in recently diagnosed type 1 diabetes patients with those in matched healthy donors. Whereas all 30 or so donors provided naive and central memory subsets, regulatory and stem cell-like memory subsets were isolated from just 8 patients and roughly 8 healthy donors.

Overall study outcomes, separate from this receptor: The naive, central memory and regulatory TCRB repertoires appeared to resemble one another more closely among patients than among healthy donors. Sequencing cDNA rather than genomic DNA could over-represent highly expressing activated cells, although activation and CD3 levels did not differ between groups. In all four CD4+ subsets, TCRB CDR3 length was moderately but significantly shorter in type 1 diabetes patients. Only small numbers of individuals were included in the HLA sub-analyses, which left unresolved whether HLA type had any influence on TCRB rearrangement. PCR may preferentially amplify shorter templates, but because patient and control samples were amplified and corrected together, any resulting skew would affect both groups equally. At VDJ recombination sites, patients with type 1 diabetes made fewer insertions and deleted more nucleotides, a pattern implying thymic rearrangement abnormalities.

V loses 4 bases, J loses 0 bases, and the germline ends lie 7 bases apart. From the cysteine up to the phenylalanine, the CDR3 has a length of 14 residues. The DNA shown is the 42-base CDR3, in frame from base 1. The germline V gene sets CDR1 to LGHNA and CDR2 to YSLEER. Each donor gave one peripheral blood draw, approximately 100 mL on average, collected into heparinised tubes. Using a panel that included CD45RO, CCR7, CD25, CD127, CD95 and CD27, naive, central memory, regulatory and stem cell-like memory CD4+ T cells were sorted on a BD FACSAria II. All sorted populations exceeded 95% purity. Right away, PBMCs were isolated by Lymphoprep density gradient centrifugation and were stained directly, with no culture step. Samples were stained and sorted in pairs, with one healthy donor and one patient per experiment, so that batch effects were minimized. As concerns this clone: Its antigen has not been determined. It has no much larger one-base neighbor in the sample; base qualities were not kept.

The entire isolated RNA was reverse transcribed using the High Capacity cDNA Reverse Transcription Kit, and thus expressed TCRB transcripts were sequenced. Deep immunoSEQ sequencing was applied to naive, central memory and regulatory T cell samples, giving an average of roughly 3.5 million total reads per sample. After sorted cells were lysed in RLT buffer, RNA was extracted with DNase-treated RNeasy Micro or Mini kits, with the choice depending on cell number. Each cell subset was processed on its own to prevent cross-contamination, while patient and healthy donor samples were processed together. The immunoSEQ multiplex PCR was used to amplify TCRB sequences from cDNA, yielding 87-bp fragments that span the CDR3 region. Sequencing of the amplicons was done on the Illumina HiSeq platform. The authors processed their data as follows. Synthetic template baselines were used to correct PCR bias computationally, reads within Hamming distance 2 were collapsed, and singletons that could not be merged were discarded. By aligning reads against IMGT, V, D and J genes, CDR3 length, and insertions or deletions at six rearrangement sites were assigned. Within each subset, clonotype counts were normalized to the number of sorted cells before true diversity and Gini coefficients were calculated with the tcR R package. The overlap coefficient, calculated on TCRB nucleotide sequences, was used to measure repertoire sharing. Out-of-frame TCRB sequences from naive cells were analyzed to stand in for the pre-selection repertoire. The source is immuneACCESS, and TCRdb retained only in-frame sequences with V and J called. Part of the clones is not carried over; for the studies checked, unresolved V genes explain less than half of this, and the remainder is unexplained. V, J and clone size are those of that table, while D and trimming were read from the DNA. The sample contains hundreds of thousands of clones, roughly 12% of them found a single time. The ten biggest clones cover 0.0085% to 0.012% of the sample.

The source is a young woman with type 1 diabetes. Sequencing was done on a sample of naive CD4+ T cells from blood. The label giving this sample's cell subset or site can be read as: true naive CD4+ T cells. This sequence uses TRBV4-3 and TRBJ1-3, with the D segment identity uncertain. Here the CDR3 is given as CASSRSDSGNTIYF. The nucleotide sequence is TGCGCCAGCAGCCGGTCAGACTCTGGAAACACCATATATTTT.